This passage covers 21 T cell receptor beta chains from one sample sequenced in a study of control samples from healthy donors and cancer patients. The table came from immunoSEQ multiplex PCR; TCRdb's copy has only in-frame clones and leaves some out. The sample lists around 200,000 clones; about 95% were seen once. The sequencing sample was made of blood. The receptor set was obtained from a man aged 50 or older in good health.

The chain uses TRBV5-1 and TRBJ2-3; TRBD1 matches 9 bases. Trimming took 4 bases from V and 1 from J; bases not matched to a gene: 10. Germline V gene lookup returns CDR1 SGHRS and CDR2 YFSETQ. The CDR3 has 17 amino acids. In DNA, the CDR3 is TGCGCCAGCAGCAAAGGGACAGGGTCCTCAGGCACAGATACGCAGTATTTT. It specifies CASSKGTGSSGTDTQYF.

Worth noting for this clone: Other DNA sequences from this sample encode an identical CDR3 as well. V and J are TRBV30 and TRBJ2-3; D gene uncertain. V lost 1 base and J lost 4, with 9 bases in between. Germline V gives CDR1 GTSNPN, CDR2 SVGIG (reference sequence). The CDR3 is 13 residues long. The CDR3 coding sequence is TGTGCCTGGAGTGCCTCTAGGGCAGATACGCAGTATTTT. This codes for CAWSASRADTQYF.

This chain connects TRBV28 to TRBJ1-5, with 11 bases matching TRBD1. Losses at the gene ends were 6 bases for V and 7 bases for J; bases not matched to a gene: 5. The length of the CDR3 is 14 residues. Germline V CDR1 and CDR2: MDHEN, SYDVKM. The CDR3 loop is CASRGTGGSQPQHF. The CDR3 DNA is TGTGCCAGCAGAGGGACAGGGGGAAGCCAGCCCCAGCATTTT.

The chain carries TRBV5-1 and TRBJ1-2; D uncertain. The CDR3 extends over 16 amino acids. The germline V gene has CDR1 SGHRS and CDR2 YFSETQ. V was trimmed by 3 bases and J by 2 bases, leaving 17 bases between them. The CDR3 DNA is TGCGCCAGCAGCTATTCACCCAGACGGGAAAACTATGGCTACACCTTC. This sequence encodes CASSYSPRRENYGYTF. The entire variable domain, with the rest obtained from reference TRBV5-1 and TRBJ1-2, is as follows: KAGVTQTPRYLIKTRGQQVTLSCSPISGHRSVSWYQQTPGQGLQFLFEYFSETQRNKGNFPGRFSGRQFSNSRSEMNVSTLELGDSALYLCASSYSPRRENYGYTFGSGTRLTVV.

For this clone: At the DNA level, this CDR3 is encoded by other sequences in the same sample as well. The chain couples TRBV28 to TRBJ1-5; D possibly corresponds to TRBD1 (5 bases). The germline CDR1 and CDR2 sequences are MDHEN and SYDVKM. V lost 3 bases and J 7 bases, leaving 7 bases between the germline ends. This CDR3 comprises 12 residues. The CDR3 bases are TGTGCCAGCAGTTTGCGGGGGCAGCCCCAGCATTTT. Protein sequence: CASSLRGQPQHF.

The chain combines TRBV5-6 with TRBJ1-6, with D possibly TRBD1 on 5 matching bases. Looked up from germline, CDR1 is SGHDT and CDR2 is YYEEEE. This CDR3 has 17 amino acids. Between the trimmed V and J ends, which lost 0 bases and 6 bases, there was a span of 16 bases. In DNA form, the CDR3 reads TGTGCCAGCAGCTTGGTCCCGATGGGACGGATTAATTCACCCCTCCACTTT. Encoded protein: CASSLVPMGRINSPLHF.

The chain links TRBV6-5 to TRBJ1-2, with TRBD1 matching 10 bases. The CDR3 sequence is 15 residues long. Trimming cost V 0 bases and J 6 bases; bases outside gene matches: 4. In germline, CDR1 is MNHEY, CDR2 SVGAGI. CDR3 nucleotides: TGTGCCAGCAGTTACTCCTGGGACAGGGGAAATGGCTACACCTTC. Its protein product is CASSYSWDRGNGYTF.

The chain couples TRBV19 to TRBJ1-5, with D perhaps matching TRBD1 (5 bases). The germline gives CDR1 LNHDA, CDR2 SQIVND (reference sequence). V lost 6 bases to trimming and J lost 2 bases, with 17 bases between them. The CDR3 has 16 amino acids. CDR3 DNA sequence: TGTGCCAGTAGCATATCCAGGGTGGTCGGCAATCAGCCCCAGCATTTT. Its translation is CASSISRVVGNQPQHF.

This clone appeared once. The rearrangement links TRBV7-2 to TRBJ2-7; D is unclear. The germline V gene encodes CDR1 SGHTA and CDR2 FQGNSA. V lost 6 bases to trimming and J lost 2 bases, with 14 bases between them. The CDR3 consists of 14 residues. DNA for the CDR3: TGTGCCAGCAGGACGACTGCCTTTACCTACGAGCAGTACTTC. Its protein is CASRTTAFTYEQYF.

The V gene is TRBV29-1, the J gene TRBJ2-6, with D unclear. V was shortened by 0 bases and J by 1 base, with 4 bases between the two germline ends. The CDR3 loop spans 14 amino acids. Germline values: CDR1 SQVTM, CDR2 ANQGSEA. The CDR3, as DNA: TGCAGCGTTGAAGATCAGTCTGGGGCCAACGTCCTGACTTTC. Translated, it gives CSVEDQSGANVLTF.

This CDR3 is CASVSGATNEKLFF. The CDR3 DNA reads as TGTGCCAGCGTCTCGGGGGCAACTAATGAAAAACTGTTTTTT. The chain links TRBV18 to TRBJ1-4, with D perhaps matching TRBD1 (5 bases). The CDR3 covers 14 residues. Germline V gives CDR1 KGHSH, CDR2 LQKENI. V shed 8 bases and J shed 0 bases, with 10 bases lying between them.

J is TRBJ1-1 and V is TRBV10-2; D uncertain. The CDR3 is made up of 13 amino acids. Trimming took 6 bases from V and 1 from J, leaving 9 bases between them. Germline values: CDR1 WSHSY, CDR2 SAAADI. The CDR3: CASRGIENTEAFF. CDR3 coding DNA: TGCGCCAGCAGAGGGATCGAGAACACTGAAGCTTTCTTT.

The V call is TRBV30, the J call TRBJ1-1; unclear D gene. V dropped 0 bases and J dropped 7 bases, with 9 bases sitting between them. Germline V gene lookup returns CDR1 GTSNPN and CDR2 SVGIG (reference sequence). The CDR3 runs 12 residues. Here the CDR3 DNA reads TGTGCCTGGAGTGTAAACCAGTTTGAAGCTTTCTTT. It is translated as CAWSVNQFEAFF.

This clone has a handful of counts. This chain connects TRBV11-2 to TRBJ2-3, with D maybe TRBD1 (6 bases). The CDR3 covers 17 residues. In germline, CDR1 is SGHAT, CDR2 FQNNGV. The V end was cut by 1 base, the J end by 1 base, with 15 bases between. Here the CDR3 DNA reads TGTGCCAGCAGCTTAGTGTCTAGGGCAGGGGGCACAGATACGCAGTATTTT. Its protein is CASSLVSRAGGTDTQYF.

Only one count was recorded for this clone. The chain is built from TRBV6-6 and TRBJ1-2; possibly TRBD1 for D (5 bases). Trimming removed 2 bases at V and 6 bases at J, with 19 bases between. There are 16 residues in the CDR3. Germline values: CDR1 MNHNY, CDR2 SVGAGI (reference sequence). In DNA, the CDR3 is TGTGCCAGCAGTTACCCATGGGCTCAGGGTCAGCATGGCTACACCTTC. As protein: CASSYPWAQGQHGYTF.

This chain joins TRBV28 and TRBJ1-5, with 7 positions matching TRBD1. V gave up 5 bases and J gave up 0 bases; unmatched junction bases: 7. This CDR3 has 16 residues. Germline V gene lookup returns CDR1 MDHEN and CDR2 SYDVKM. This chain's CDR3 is CASSTQQGFSNQPQHF. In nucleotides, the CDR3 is TGTGCCAGCAGTACACAACAGGGGTTTAGCAATCAGCCCCAGCATTTT.

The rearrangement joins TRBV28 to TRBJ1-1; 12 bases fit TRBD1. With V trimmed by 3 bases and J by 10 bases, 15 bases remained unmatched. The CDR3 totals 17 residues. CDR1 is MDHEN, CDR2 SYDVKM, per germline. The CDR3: CASSLTTSPGQGAAAFF. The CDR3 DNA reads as TGTGCCAGCAGTTTGACTACTTCACCGGGACAGGGGGCCGCAGCTTTCTTT.

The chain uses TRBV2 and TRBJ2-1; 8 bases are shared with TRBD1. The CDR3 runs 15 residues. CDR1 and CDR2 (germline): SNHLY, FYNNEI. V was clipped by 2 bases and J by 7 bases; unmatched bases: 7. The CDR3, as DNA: TGTGCCAGCAGTGAATGGAGTCAGGGGGCGAATGAGCAGTTCTTC. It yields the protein CASSEWSQGANEQFF.

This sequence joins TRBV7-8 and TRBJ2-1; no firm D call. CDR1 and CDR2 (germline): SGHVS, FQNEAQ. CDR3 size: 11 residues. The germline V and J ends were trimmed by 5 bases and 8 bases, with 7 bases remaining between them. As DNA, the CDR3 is TGTGCCAGCAGCCCCAAGGATGAGCAGTTCTTC. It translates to CASSPKDEQFF.

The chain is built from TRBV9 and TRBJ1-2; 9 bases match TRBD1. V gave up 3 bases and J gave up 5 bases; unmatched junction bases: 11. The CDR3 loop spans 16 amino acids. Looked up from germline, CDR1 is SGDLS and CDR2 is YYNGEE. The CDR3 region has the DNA TGTGCCAGCAGCGAAAACCCGGACAGGGGTTCATATGGCTACACCTTC. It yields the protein CASSENPDRGSYGYTF.

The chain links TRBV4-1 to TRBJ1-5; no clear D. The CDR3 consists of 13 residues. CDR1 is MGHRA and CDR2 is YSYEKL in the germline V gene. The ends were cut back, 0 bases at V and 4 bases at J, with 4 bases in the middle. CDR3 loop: CASSQDGNQPQHF. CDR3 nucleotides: TGCGCCAGCAGCCAAGACGGGAATCAGCCCCAGCATTTT.